This is a list of T cell receptor beta chains from one sample in a study of cytomegalovirus exposure and HLA in healthy donors. Using immunoSEQ multiplex PCR, the repertoire was profiled, and TCRdb retains in-frame clones only, with some absent. This table holds around 140,000 clones, around 67% found once. The sample was PBMCs. The source is a young woman in good health and CMV-seronegative. The CDR3 runs from the conserved cysteine through the conserved F or W. The order of the fields is V gene, clone size, D gene, J gene, CDR3 DNA, CDR3 protein. The D gene is left open where the match is weak. Clone size is given for some rows only: seen once, a few or many times, or a class if the clone is expanded.

v_gene: TRBV7-9; abundance: NA; d_gene: TRBD2; j_gene: TRBJ2-3; CDR3nt: TGTGCCAGCACCCCCGGGACTAGCGGCACAGATACGCAGTATTTT; CDR3aa: CASTPGTSGTDTQYF
v_gene: TRBV6-5; abundance: NA; d_gene: TRBD2; j_gene: TRBJ2-3; CDR3nt: TGTGCCAGCAGCTACCGGGGGGGCCCGGATACGCAGTATTTT; CDR3aa: CASSYRGGPDTQYF
v_gene: TRBV6-5; abundance: NA; d_gene: TRBD2; j_gene: TRBJ2-1; CDR3nt: TGTGCCAGCAGGACGTGGAGCGGGAGTCAGTTCTTC; CDR3aa: CASRTWSGSQFF
v_gene: TRBV6-6; abundance: NA; d_gene: NA; j_gene: TRBJ1-5; CDR3nt: TGTGCCAGCAGACAGGGACGACAGCCCCAGCATTTT; CDR3aa: CASRQGRQPQHF
v_gene: TRBV6-5; abundance: few; d_gene: NA; j_gene: TRBJ1-4; CDR3nt: TGTGCCAGCAGCCGCGGACAATATCCTAAAGAAAAACTGTTTTTT; CDR3aa: CASSRGQYPKEKLFF
v_gene: TRBV11-2; abundance: medium-sized; d_gene: NA; j_gene: TRBJ1-1; CDR3nt: TGTGCCAGCAGCTTTATGGGGGCGAACACTGAAGCTTTCTTT; CDR3aa: CASSFMGANTEAFF
v_gene: TRBV2; abundance: NA; d_gene: NA; j_gene: TRBJ1-3; CDR3nt: TGTGCCAGCAGCGCGGGGATAGGGTCTGGAAACACCATATATTTT; CDR3aa: CASSAGIGSGNTIYF
v_gene: TRBV5-4; abundance: NA; d_gene: NA; j_gene: TRBJ1-3; CDR3nt: TGTGCCAGCTCACGAGGGAGTGAAAACACCATATATTTT; CDR3aa: CASSRGSENTIYF
v_gene: TRBV27; abundance: few; d_gene: TRBD1; j_gene: TRBJ2-6; CDR3nt: TGTGCCAGCAGTTTACAAGGACAGGGTTCTGGGGCCAACGTCCTGACTTTC; CDR3aa: CASSLQGQGSGANVLTF
v_gene: TRBV7-9; abundance: once; d_gene: NA; j_gene: TRBJ1-2; CDR3nt: TGTTCCAGCAGCTCGGACAGATACTCAAACTATGGCTACACCTTC; CDR3aa: CSSSSDRYSNYGYTF
v_gene: TRBV5-1; abundance: NA; d_gene: NA; j_gene: TRBJ1-1; CDR3nt: TGCGCCAGCAGCTCGCTGGCAGGGGCAGGCACTGAAGCTTTCTTT; CDR3aa: CASSSLAGAGTEAFF
v_gene: TRBV19; abundance: NA; d_gene: TRBD2; j_gene: TRBJ2-7; CDR3nt: TGTGCCAGTAGTCAAGGACTGGCTAGCGGGGGGCGATACGAGCAGTACTTC; CDR3aa: CASSQGLASGGRYEQYF
v_gene: TRBV7-3; abundance: NA; d_gene: TRBD1; j_gene: TRBJ2-1; CDR3nt: TGTGCCAGCAGCTTAAGCTGGGGGACAGGGAACGCCGGGGAGCAGTTCTTC; CDR3aa: CASSLSWGTGNAGEQFF
v_gene: TRBV27; abundance: NA; d_gene: TRBD1; j_gene: TRBJ1-1; CDR3nt: TGTGCCAGCAGTTTATTGGTGACACAGGGGATGAACACTGAAGCTTTCTTT; CDR3aa: CASSLLVTQGMNTEAFF
v_gene: TRBV7-2; abundance: NA; d_gene: NA; j_gene: TRBJ2-6; CDR3nt: TGTGCCAGCACCCTCGGTGGGGCCAACGTCCTGACTTTC; CDR3aa: CASTLGGANVLTF
v_gene: TRBV18; abundance: few; d_gene: TRBD1; j_gene: TRBJ1-5; CDR3nt: TGTGCCAGCTCACTGGGACAGGGCAATCAGCCCCAGCATTTT; CDR3aa: CASSLGQGNQPQHF
v_gene: TRBV7-9; abundance: NA; d_gene: NA; j_gene: TRBJ1-1; CDR3nt: TGTGCCAGCAGCGCCTCAGGGACAAACACTGAAGCTTTCTTT; CDR3aa: CASSASGTNTEAFF
v_gene: TRBV5-1; abundance: NA; d_gene: TRBD2; j_gene: TRBJ2-3; CDR3nt: TGCGCCAGCAGCTTGGCCTTCTCGACTAGCGGGAGAGTTCCTTATGGCACAGATACGCAGTATTTT; CDR3aa: CASSLAFSTSGRVPYGTDTQYF
v_gene: TRBV18; abundance: once; d_gene: NA; j_gene: TRBJ1-5; CDR3nt: TGTGCCAGCTCACCCGCGGGAGACCTTAGCAATCAGCCCCAGCATTTT; CDR3aa: CASSPAGDLSNQPQHF
v_gene: TRBV9; abundance: NA; d_gene: NA; j_gene: TRBJ2-5; CDR3nt: TGTGCCAGCAGCGTAGGGACTACCCAAGAGACCCAGTACTTC; CDR3aa: CASSVGTTQETQYF
v_gene: TRBV6-5; abundance: few; d_gene: NA; j_gene: TRBJ2-1; CDR3nt: TGTGCCAGCAGTTATATTCAAAGGGGTGAGCAGTTCTTC; CDR3aa: CASSYIQRGEQFF
v_gene: TRBV4-3; abundance: NA; d_gene: NA; j_gene: TRBJ2-1; CDR3nt: TGCGCCAGCAGCCAAGAGGGGAGGGGGGCCTACAATGAGCAGTTCTTC; CDR3aa: CASSQEGRGAYNEQFF
v_gene: TRBV9; abundance: few; d_gene: NA; j_gene: TRBJ1-1; CDR3nt: TGTGCCAGCAGCCCCCGACTGATGAACACTGAAGCTTTCTTT; CDR3aa: CASSPRLMNTEAFF
v_gene: TRBV6-5; abundance: NA; d_gene: TRBD1; j_gene: TRBJ1-2; CDR3nt: TGTGCCAGCAGTTACGGGGGACAGGAACCCTATGGCTACACCTTC; CDR3aa: CASSYGGQEPYGYTF
v_gene: TRBV19; abundance: NA; d_gene: TRBD2; j_gene: TRBJ2-5; CDR3nt: TGTGCCAGCTCGGGAGGGGCGAACATGGAGACCCAGTACTTC; CDR3aa: CASSGGANMETQYF
v_gene: TRBV27; abundance: NA; d_gene: TRBD1; j_gene: TRBJ1-2; CDR3nt: TGTGCCAGCAGTTTGGGACAGGGTATAGATGGCTACACCTTC; CDR3aa: CASSLGQGIDGYTF
v_gene: TRBV15; abundance: NA; d_gene: TRBD2; j_gene: TRBJ2-2; CDR3nt: TGTGCCACCAGCAGAGATGGTAGCGGGGGTCCCGACACCGGGGAGCTGTTTTTT; CDR3aa: CATSRDGSGGPDTGELFF
v_gene: TRBV11-3; abundance: NA; d_gene: NA; j_gene: TRBJ1-3; CDR3nt: TGTGCCAGCAGCTCAACCGCCGGGAACACCATATATTTT; CDR3aa: CASSSTAGNTIYF
v_gene: TRBV6-5; abundance: NA; d_gene: TRBD1; j_gene: TRBJ1-2; CDR3nt: TGTGCCAGCAGTTATATAACAGGGGGCTATGGCTACACCTTC; CDR3aa: CASSYITGGYGYTF
v_gene: TRBV11-2; abundance: NA; d_gene: TRBD2; j_gene: TRBJ2-1; CDR3nt: TGTGCCAGCAGCTCGCTAGCGGGAGGCTACAATGAGCAGTTCTTC; CDR3aa: CASSSLAGGYNEQFF
v_gene: TRBV29-1; abundance: few; d_gene: TRBD2; j_gene: TRBJ2-3; CDR3nt: TGCAGCGTTCCGACTAGCGGGAGCTCAGAGGGGTATTTT; CDR3aa: CSVPTSGSSEGYF
v_gene: TRBV28; abundance: NA; d_gene: NA; j_gene: TRBJ1-1; CDR3nt: TGTGCCAGTACCCGACGGGTGATGAACACTGAAGCTTTCTTT; CDR3aa: CASTRRVMNTEAFF
v_gene: TRBV30; abundance: NA; d_gene: NA; j_gene: TRBJ1-1; CDR3nt: TGTGCCTGGAGAGGCGGGGCGCGGACTGAAGCTTTCTTT; CDR3aa: CAWRGGARTEAFF
v_gene: TRBV4-1; abundance: NA; d_gene: NA; j_gene: TRBJ1-6; CDR3nt: TGCGCCAGCAGCCAAGCGAGGGATGAACTCCACTTT; CDR3aa: CASSQARDELHF
v_gene: TRBV6-1; abundance: NA; d_gene: TRBD1; j_gene: TRBJ2-1; CDR3nt: TGTGCCACGTGGGACAGGGGGAAAGATGAGCAGTTCTTC; CDR3aa: CATWDRGKDEQFF
v_gene: TRBV2; abundance: NA; d_gene: TRBD2; j_gene: TRBJ2-3; CDR3nt: TGTGCCAGCAGTGCCGACGGGGGGACCTCGGCGCAGTATTTT; CDR3aa: CASSADGGTSAQYF
v_gene: TRBV28; abundance: NA; d_gene: TRBD1; j_gene: TRBJ2-5; CDR3nt: TGTGCCAGCCACGAATATACAGGGGCCTGGGAGACCCAGTACTTC; CDR3aa: CASHEYTGAWETQYF
v_gene: TRBV2; abundance: NA; d_gene: NA; j_gene: TRBJ1-1; CDR3nt: TGTGCCAGCAGGACAGAAAGAATGAACACTGAAGCTTTCTTT; CDR3aa: CASRTERMNTEAFF
v_gene: TRBV21-1; abundance: NA; d_gene: NA; j_gene: TRBJ2-7; CDR3nt: TGTGCCAGCAGCAGAGTGGGCCTCACGACCACCTACGAGCAGTACTTC; CDR3aa: CASSRVGLTTTYEQYF
v_gene: TRBV2; abundance: NA; d_gene: TRBD2; j_gene: TRBJ2-5; CDR3nt: TGTGCCAGCAGTGGCGGGGGGGAAGAGACCCAGTACTTC; CDR3aa: CASSGGGEETQYF
v_gene: TRBV4-3; abundance: NA; d_gene: NA; j_gene: TRBJ1-6; CDR3nt: TGCGCCAGCAGCCCCGGGACGGGGGGTTCACCCCTCCACTTT; CDR3aa: CASSPGTGGSPLHF
v_gene: TRBV4-3; abundance: NA; d_gene: TRBD1; j_gene: TRBJ2-3; CDR3nt: TGCGCCAGTGGGGACAGGGCCACAGATACGCAGTATTTT; CDR3aa: CASGDRATDTQYF
v_gene: TRBV7-7; abundance: NA; d_gene: TRBD2; j_gene: TRBJ2-5; CDR3nt: TGTGCCAGCAGCTTAAGCGGGAGCGGGGAGACCCAGTACTTC; CDR3aa: CASSLSGSGETQYF
v_gene: TRBV20-1; abundance: NA; d_gene: NA; j_gene: TRBJ1-1; CDR3nt: TGCAGTGCCCCAAGCGACACTGAAGCTTTCTTT; CDR3aa: CSAPSDTEAFF
v_gene: TRBV15; abundance: NA; d_gene: NA; j_gene: TRBJ1-2; CDR3nt: TGTGCCACCAGCAGAGATAGAGGGAGCAAAGGCTACACCTTC; CDR3aa: CATSRDRGSKGYTF
v_gene: TRBV4-1; abundance: NA; d_gene: TRBD1; j_gene: TRBJ1-2; CDR3nt: TGCGCCAGCAGCCAAGGGGACAGGGGCTATGGCTACACCTTC; CDR3aa: CASSQGDRGYGYTF